The next 27 T cell receptor beta chains were all read from a single sample in a study of PD-1 blockade in classical Hodgkin lymphoma. Exposure to brentuximab vedotin varied, and each patient had relapsed following autologous stem cell transplantation. This table comes from immunoSEQ multiplex PCR, and its TCRdb copy is limited to in-frame clones, with some not included. Altogether 100,000 or so clones are present, 85% to 90% being singletons, with the ten largest covering 5.5% to 8.5%. Sequences were derived from peripheral blood mononuclear cells (PBMCs), sampled before the second cycle of nivolumab. The receptor source for this set is a human donor with classical Hodgkin lymphoma.

The chain uses TRBV5-1 and TRBJ2-7; the match to TRBD2 covers 8 bases. This CDR3 contains 18 residues. Per germline, CDR1 SGHRS and CDR2 YFSETQ. Unmatched junction bases numbered 15, after V lost 2 bases and J lost 2 bases. For the CDR3, the DNA is TGCGCCAGCAGCTTCTATTCTGGATTAGCGGGATCTACCTACGAGCAGTACTTC. Its protein is CASSFYSGLAGSTYEQYF.

V and J are TRBV7-9 and TRBJ2-5; 7 nucleotides line up with TRBD2. J lost 3 bases, V lost 2 bases, and 9 bases had no gene match. The CDR3 runs to 16 residues. Germline V CDR1 and CDR2: SEHNR, FQNEAQ (reference sequence). The CDR3 here is CASSLLLAPKEETQYF. For the CDR3, the DNA is TGTGCCAGCAGCTTACTACTAGCGCCGAAAGAAGAGACCCAGTACTTC.

This chain joins TRBV7-6 and TRBJ2-5, with D maybe TRBD2 (6 bases). CDR3 length: 13 amino acids. V was trimmed by 0 bases and J by 9 bases, leaving 11 bases between them. Germline-derived CDR1 and CDR2 are SGHVS and FNYEAQ. In DNA form, the CDR3 reads TGTGCCAGCAGCTTAGCGGGGGGATCGGCCCAGTACTTC. It encodes CASSLAGGSAQYF.

The chain recombines TRBV19 with TRBJ2-2; TRBD1 matches 10 bases. Germline loops: CDR1 LNHDA, CDR2 SQIVND (reference sequence). The CDR3 length is 14 residues. Germline trimming cut 10 bases from V and 5 bases from J; bases unmatched to any gene: 7. The CDR3 is CATRPGQGTGELFF. In nucleotides, the CDR3 is TGTGCCACCCGCCCGGGACAGGGGACCGGGGAGCTGTTTTTT.

The chain's CDR3 is CASSLEGREGRNTIYF. The CDR3 region has the DNA TGTGCCAGCAGCTTAGAAGGCAGAGAGGGGAGAAACACCATATATTTT. The genes are TRBV11-3 and TRBJ1-3; TRBD1 is a possible D gene (5 bases). The CDR3 contains 16 residues. Germline V gives CDR1 SGHNT, CDR2 YENEEA. V lost 0 bases and J 5 bases, leaving 14 bases between the germline ends.

This chain links TRBV2 with TRBJ1-1; D remains unclear. Trimming shortened V by 7 bases and J by 10 bases, and 13 bases separated the two germline ends. The germline CDR1 and CDR2 sequences are SNHLY and FYNNEI. There are 11 residues in the CDR3. The DNA of the CDR3 is TGTGCCAGCACTGCGGCAGGTTCAGCTTTCTTT. This codes for CASTAAGSAFF.

The chain links TRBV7-7 to TRBJ2-5; D possibly corresponds to TRBD2 (6 bases). CDR3 length: 14 amino acids. Germline lookup yields CDR1 SSHAT and CDR2 FNYEAQ (reference sequence). Trimming removed 5 bases from V and 1 base from J, with 11 bases in between. The CDR3 sequence: CASSPMTSQETQYF. In DNA form, the CDR3 reads TGTGCCAGCAGCCCGATGACTAGCCAAGAGACCCAGTACTTC. Full variable domain (remainder filled in from reference TRBV7-7 and TRBJ2-5): GAGVSQSPRYKVTKRGQDVTLRCDPISSHATLYWYQQALGQGPEFLTYFNYEAQPDKSGLPSDRFSAERPEGSISTLTIQRTEQRDSAMYRCASSPMTSQETQYFGPGTRLLVL.

The rearrangement uses TRBV5-6 and TRBJ1-1; the D is unclear. V gave up 6 bases and J gave up 2 bases, with 11 bases separating them. Germline V gene lookup returns CDR1 SGHDT and CDR2 YYEEEE. This CDR3 contains 13 residues. Here the CDR3 reads CASIVLGNTEAFF. In DNA form, the CDR3 reads TGTGCCAGCATCGTCCTGGGAAACACTGAAGCTTTCTTT.

The table lists this clone with a count of one. This rearrangement joins TRBV30 to TRBJ2-7, with a tentative D call TRBD1 (5 bases). CDR3 size: 12 residues. CDR1 is GTSNPN and CDR2 is SVGIG in the germline V gene (reference sequence). Trimming left V 5 bases short and J 0 bases short, with 8 bases between. For the CDR3, the DNA is TGTGCCTGGGGGCAGGGCTCCTACGAGCAGTACTTC. Its translation is CAWGQGSYEQYF.

The V gene is TRBV4-2, the J gene TRBJ2-7; D is perhaps TRBD2 (5 bases). V dropped 4 bases and J dropped 0 bases, with 10 bases sitting between them. The CDR3 has 14 amino acids. Germline V gives CDR1 LGHNA, CDR2 YNFKEQ. CDR3 sequence reads: CASSPGVGSYEQYF. CDR3 DNA sequence: TGTGCCAGCAGCCCCGGGGTGGGCTCCTACGAGCAGTACTTC.

The CDR3 spells CASSSASYNEQFF. The CDR3 DNA is TGTGCCAGCAGCTCTGCTTCTTACAATGAGCAGTTCTTC. V and J are TRBV7-3 and TRBJ2-1, with D unresolved. The germline V gene encodes CDR1 SGHTA and CDR2 FQGTGA. The V end lost 4 bases, the J end lost 4 bases, and 8 bases lay between the germline ends. The CDR3 runs 13 residues. The whole variable domain, remainder taken from reference TRBV7-3 and TRBJ2-1, is GAGVSQTPSNKVTEKGKYVELRCDPISGHTALYWYRQSLGQGPEFLIYFQGTGAADDSGLPNDRFFAVRPEGSVSTLKIQRTERGDSAVYLCASSSASYNEQFFGPGTRLTVL.

The chain employs TRBV6-1 and TRBJ2-5, with D maybe TRBD2 (5 bases). The V gene lost 2 bases and the J gene lost 5 bases, with 12 bases spanning the gap. Germline CDR1 MNHNS, CDR2 SASEGT. The CDR3 sequence is 14 residues long. The CDR3 DNA sequence: TGTGCCAGCAGTGAACTCGGACTGGGGGAGACCCAGTACTTC. It translates to CASSELGLGETQYF.

The count of this clone is one. This chain connects TRBV5-6 to TRBJ1-2, with a weak D call TRBD1 (5 bases). CDR1 and CDR2 from the germline V gene are SGHDT and YYEEEE. The CDR3 spans 14 residues. V was trimmed by 0 bases and J by 5 bases, leaving 11 bases between them. The CDR3 DNA is TGTGCCAGCAGCTTGGGACAGCGAGCTTATGGCTACACCTTC. Residues: CASSLGQRAYGYTF.

The rearrangement links TRBV7-9 to TRBJ2-5, with 8 positions matching TRBD2. Germline CDR1 is SEHNR and CDR2 is FQNEAQ (reference sequence). The CDR3 loop spans 15 amino acids. J was trimmed by 2 bases and V by 1 base; bases with no gene match: 3. Written as DNA, the CDR3 is TGTGCCAGCAGCTTAGGTACTAGCGGACAAGAGACCCAGTACTTC. The encoded protein is CASSLGTSGQETQYF.

The chain joins TRBV7-2 to TRBJ1-4; D remains ambiguous. V was clipped by 6 bases and J by 2 bases, with 19 bases between them. The CDR3 has 17 residues. Germline V gives CDR1 SGHTA, CDR2 FQGNSA. The CDR3 loop is CASSFYGDLGTNEKLFF. CDR3 nucleotide sequence: TGTGCCAGCAGTTTCTACGGGGATCTGGGGACTAATGAAAAACTGTTTTTT.

This chain uses TRBV9 with TRBJ2-5; D possibly uses TRBD1 or TRBD2 (5 bases each). V gave up 4 bases and J gave up 4 bases, with 20 bases separating them. CDR1 is SGDLS and CDR2 is YYNGEE in the germline V gene. The CDR3 contains 16 residues. In DNA, the CDR3 is TGTGCCAGCAGCCCAAAACAACCGGGACGGCGAGAGACCCAGTACTTC. It translates to CASSPKQPGRRETQYF. Full variable domain (remainder filled in from reference TRBV9 and TRBJ2-5): DSGVTQTPKHLITATGQRVTLRCSPRSGDLSVYWYQQSLDQGLQFLIQYYNGEERAKGNILERFSAQQFPDLHSELNLSSLELGDSALYFCASSPKQPGRRETQYFGPGTRLLVL.

Written as DNA, the CDR3 is TGCGCCAGCAATCACCAGGGGTCCCCCTTAACTGGGGCCAACGTCCTGACTTTC. It specifies CASNHQGSPLTGANVLTF. This chain links TRBV5-1 with TRBJ2-6; D is possibly TRBD1 (6 bases). The germline V and J ends were trimmed by 6 bases and 2 bases, with 21 bases remaining between them. Germline-derived CDR1 and CDR2 are SGHRS and YFSETQ. The CDR3 sequence is 18 residues long.

This chain links TRBV7-6 with TRBJ1-1, with TRBD1 identical over 7 bases. This CDR3 region has 15 residues. Losses at the gene ends were 2 bases for V and 1 base for J; bases not matched to a gene: 4. Per germline, CDR1 SGHVS and CDR2 FNYEAQ. CDR3 region: CASSLMGQQNTEAFF. As DNA, the CDR3 is TGTGCCAGCAGCTTAATGGGACAGCAGAACACTGAAGCTTTCTTT.

The chain links TRBV6-6 to TRBJ1-5; D unclear. Per germline, CDR1 MNHNY and CDR2 SVGAGI (reference sequence). V gave up 6 bases and J gave up 4 bases, with 19 bases separating them. The CDR3 spans 16 residues. For the CDR3, the DNA is TGTGCCAGCAGCCTCATGTTAGGTGAGCTAAATCAGCCCCAGCATTTT. Translation: CASSLMLGELNQPQHF.

The V and J genes are TRBV19 and TRBJ2-5; the match to TRBD2 covers 12 bases. CDR1 LNHDA and CDR2 SQIVND come from the germline V gene (reference sequence). CDR3 length equals 19 residues. J lost 1 base, V lost 6 bases, and 15 bases had no gene match. CDR3: CASSTPRGGLAGFQETQYF. The CDR3 DNA reads TGTGCCAGTAGCACTCCCCGGGGCGGACTAGCGGGGTTCCAAGAGACCCAGTACTTC.

The CDR3 is CASSRGARAHEQYF. The CDR3 DNA is TGCGCCAGCAGCCGAGGCGCCAGGGCCCACGAGCAGTACTTC. The V call is TRBV5-1, the J call TRBJ2-7; a possible D gene is TRBD1 (5 bases). V lost 4 bases and J 5 bases, leaving 16 bases between the germline ends. The length of the CDR3 is 14 residues. Germline V lookup: CDR1 SGHRS, CDR2 YFSETQ.

This chain joins TRBV7-9 and TRBJ1-1; maybe TRBD1 (6 bases). Trimming pared 4 bases from V and 7 bases from J, leaving 10 bases between. Germline CDR1 SEHNR, CDR2 FQNEAQ (reference sequence). The CDR3 is made up of 12 amino acids. The CDR3 sequence is CASSSQGSEAFF. Written as DNA, the CDR3 is TGTGCCAGCAGCTCCCAGGGGAGTGAAGCTTTCTTT.

The chain joins TRBV30 to TRBJ1-2; 7 nucleotides align to TRBD1. The CDR3 has 12 residues. The V gene end was trimmed by 0 bases and the J gene end by 8 bases; junction bases not matched to a gene: 3. Germline loops: CDR1 GTSNPN, CDR2 SVGIG (reference sequence). The CDR3 coding sequence is TGTGCCTGGAGTGTAAACAGGGGAGGCTACACCTTC. It yields the protein CAWSVNRGGYTF. The full variable domain, completed using reference TRBV30 and TRBJ1-2, is SQTIHQWPATLVQPVGSPLSLECTVEGTSNPNLYWYRQAAGRGLQLLFYSVGIGQISSEVPQNLSASRPQDRQFILSSKKLLLSDSGFYLCAWSVNRGGYTFGSGTRLTVV.

This clone turned up a few times. The chain recombines TRBV25-1 with TRBJ1-1; D perhaps matches TRBD1 (5 bases). The CDR3 has 13 amino acids. CDR1 and CDR2 from the germline V gene are MGHDK and SYGVNS. With 1 base removed from V and 3 bases from J, the gap between germline ends came to 6 bases. The CDR3 sequence is CASSELGDTEAFF. The CDR3 DNA reads TGTGCCAGCAGTGAATTGGGGGACACTGAAGCTTTCTTT.

CDR3 sequence (DNA): TGTGCCAGCAGCTTAAAGGGCAGTAACTATGGCTACACCTTC. Translated: CASSLKGSNYGYTF. The J gene is TRBJ1-2, the V gene TRBV7-3, with D uncertain. The germline V gene encodes CDR1 SGHTA and CDR2 FQGTGA. The CDR3 contains 14 residues. V dropped 1 base and J dropped 1 base, with 7 bases sitting between them. Using reference TRBV7-3 and TRBJ1-2 for the parts outside the CDR3, the full variable domain is GAGVSQTPSNKVTEKGKYVELRCDPISGHTALYWYRQSLGQGPEFLIYFQGTGAADDSGLPNDRFFAVRPEGSVSTLKIQRTERGDSAVYLCASSLKGSNYGYTFGSGTRLTVV.

In DNA form, the CDR3 reads TGCGCCAGCAGCTTGGGAGGGGGCAATTCGGATGACTATGGCTACACCTTC. It specifies CASSLGGGNSDDYGYTF. The chain is built from TRBV5-1 and TRBJ1-2; 7 positions match TRBD1. Germline CDR1 SGHRS, CDR2 YFSETQ. V lost 0 bases and J lost 3; bases outside the gene matches: 11. The CDR3 has 17 amino acids.

J is TRBJ2-3 and V is TRBV10-3; TRBD2 aligns across 7 bases. In germline, CDR1 is ENHRY, CDR2 SYGVKD. Trimming removed 3 bases from V and 4 bases from J; junction bases left unmatched: 4. This CDR3 has 14 residues. The DNA for the CDR3 is TGTGCCATCAGTGACTCCCGGGGGGCAGATACGCAGTATTTT. Residues: CAISDSRGADTQYF.